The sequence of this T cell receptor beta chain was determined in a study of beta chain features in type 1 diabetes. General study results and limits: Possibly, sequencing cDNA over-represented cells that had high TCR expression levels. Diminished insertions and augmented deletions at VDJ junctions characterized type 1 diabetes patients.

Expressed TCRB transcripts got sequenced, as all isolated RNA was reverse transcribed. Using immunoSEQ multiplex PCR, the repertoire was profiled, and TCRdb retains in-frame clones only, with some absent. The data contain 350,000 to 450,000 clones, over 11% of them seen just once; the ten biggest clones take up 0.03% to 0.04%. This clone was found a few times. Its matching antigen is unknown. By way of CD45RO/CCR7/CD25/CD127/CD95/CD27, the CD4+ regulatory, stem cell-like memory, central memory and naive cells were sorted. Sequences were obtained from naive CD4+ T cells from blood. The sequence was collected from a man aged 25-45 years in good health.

CDR3 in amino acids: CASSLILAGTGYTF. The DNA for the CDR3 is TGTGCCAGCAGTCTTATTCTCGCCGGGACTGGCTACACCTTC. V is TRBV7-9 and J is TRBJ1-2, with a possible D match to TRBD1 (5 bases). Germline CDR1 SEHNR, CDR2 FQNEAQ (reference sequence). There are 14 residues in the CDR3. V was cut by 6 bases and J by 7 bases, with 18 bases left in between. The full variable domain, rest sourced from reference TRBV7-9 and TRBJ1-2, is DTGVSQNPRHKITKRGQNVTFRCDPISEHNRLYWYRQTLGQGPEFLTYFQNEAQLEKSRLLSDRFSAERPKGSFSTLEIQRTEQGDSAMYLCASSLILAGTGYTFGSGTRLTVV.